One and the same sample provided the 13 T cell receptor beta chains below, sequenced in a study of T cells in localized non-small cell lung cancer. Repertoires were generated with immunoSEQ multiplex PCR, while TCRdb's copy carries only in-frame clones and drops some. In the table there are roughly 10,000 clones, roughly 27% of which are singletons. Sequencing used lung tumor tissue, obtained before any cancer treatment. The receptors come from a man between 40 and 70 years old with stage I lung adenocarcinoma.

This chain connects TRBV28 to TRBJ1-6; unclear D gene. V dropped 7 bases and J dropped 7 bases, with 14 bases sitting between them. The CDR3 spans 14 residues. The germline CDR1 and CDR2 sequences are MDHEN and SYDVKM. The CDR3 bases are TGTGCCAGCAACCCCGCCGCGGGGAATTCACCCCTCCACTTT. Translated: CASNPAAGNSPLHF.

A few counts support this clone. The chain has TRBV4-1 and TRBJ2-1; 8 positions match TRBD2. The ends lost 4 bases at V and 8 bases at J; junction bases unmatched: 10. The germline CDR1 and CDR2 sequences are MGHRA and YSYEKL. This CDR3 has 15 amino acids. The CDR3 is CASSPGLTGGDEQFF. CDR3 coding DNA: TGCGCCAGCAGCCCGGGCCTAACCGGGGGGGATGAGCAGTTCTTC.

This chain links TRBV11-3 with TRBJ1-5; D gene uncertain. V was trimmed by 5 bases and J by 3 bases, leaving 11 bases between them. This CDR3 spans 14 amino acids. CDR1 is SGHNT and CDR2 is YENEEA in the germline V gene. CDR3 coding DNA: TGTGCCAGCAGCGGGTCGGGTTACAATCAGCCCCAGCATTTT. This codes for CASSGSGYNQPQHF.

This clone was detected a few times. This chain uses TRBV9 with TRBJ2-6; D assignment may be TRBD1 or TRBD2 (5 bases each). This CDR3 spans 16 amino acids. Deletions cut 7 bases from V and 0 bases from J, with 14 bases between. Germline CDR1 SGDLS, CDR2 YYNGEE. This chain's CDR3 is CASGGTGFSGANVLTF. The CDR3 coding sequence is TGTGCCAGCGGAGGCACAGGCTTCTCTGGGGCCAACGTCCTGACTTTC.

The CDR3 DNA reads as TGCGCCAGCAGTCCACTAGCGGGTGAGCAGTTCTTC. Its translation: CASSPLAGEQFF. This chain links TRBV10-2 with TRBJ2-1, with 9 bases identical to TRBD2. Germline V CDR1 and CDR2: WSHSY, SAAADI. This CDR3 has 12 amino acids. The trim removed 5 bases at V and 9 bases at J, leaving 2 bases unmatched.

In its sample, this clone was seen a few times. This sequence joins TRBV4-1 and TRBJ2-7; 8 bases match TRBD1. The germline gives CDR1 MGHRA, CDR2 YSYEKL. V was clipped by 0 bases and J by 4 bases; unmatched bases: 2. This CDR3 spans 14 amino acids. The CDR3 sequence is CASSQETGDYEQYF. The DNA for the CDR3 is TGCGCCAGCAGCCAAGAGACAGGGGATTACGAGCAGTACTTC.

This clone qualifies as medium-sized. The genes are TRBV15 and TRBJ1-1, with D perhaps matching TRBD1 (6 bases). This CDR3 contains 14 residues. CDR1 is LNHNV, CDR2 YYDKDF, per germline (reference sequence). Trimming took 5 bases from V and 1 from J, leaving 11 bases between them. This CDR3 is CATSLGGRNTEAFF. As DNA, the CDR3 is TGTGCCACCAGCCTAGGGGGACGGAACACTGAAGCTTTCTTT.

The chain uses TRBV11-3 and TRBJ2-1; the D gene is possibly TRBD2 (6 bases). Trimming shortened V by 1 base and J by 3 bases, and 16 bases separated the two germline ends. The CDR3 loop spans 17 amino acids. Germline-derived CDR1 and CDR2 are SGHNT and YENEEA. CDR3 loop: CASSLVVGGMGYNEQFF. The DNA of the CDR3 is TGTGCCAGCAGCTTAGTAGTTGGAGGGATGGGCTACAATGAGCAGTTCTTC.

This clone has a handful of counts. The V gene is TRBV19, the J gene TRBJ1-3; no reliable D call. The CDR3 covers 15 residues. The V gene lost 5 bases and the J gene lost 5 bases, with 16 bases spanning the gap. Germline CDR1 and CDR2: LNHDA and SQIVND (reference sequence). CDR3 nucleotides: TGTGCCAGTAGTTGGGGAGATGGCGGTCGAAACACCATATATTTT. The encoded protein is CASSWGDGGRNTIYF. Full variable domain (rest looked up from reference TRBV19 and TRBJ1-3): DGGITQSPKYLFRKEGQNVTLSCEQNLNHDAMYWYRQDPGQGLRLIYYSQIVNDFQKGDIAEGYSVSREKKESFPLTVTSAQKNPTAFYLCASSWGDGGRNTIYFGEGSWLTVV.

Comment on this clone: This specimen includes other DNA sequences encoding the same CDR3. The CDR3: CSVNSGANVLTF. The CDR3 nucleotides are TGCAGCGTGAATTCTGGGGCCAACGTCCTGACTTTC. The V gene is TRBV29-1, the J gene TRBJ2-6, with unresolved D. The CDR3 totals 12 residues. V was pared by 6 bases and J by 1 base, with 4 bases between. CDR1 SQVTM and CDR2 ANQGSEA come from the germline V gene.

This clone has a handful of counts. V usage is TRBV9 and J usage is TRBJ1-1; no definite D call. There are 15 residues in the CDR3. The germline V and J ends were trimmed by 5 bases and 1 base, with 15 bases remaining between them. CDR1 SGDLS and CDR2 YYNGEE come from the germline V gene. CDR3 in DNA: TGTGCCAGCAGTTTATTGTCCCCTTCGAACACTGAAGCTTTCTTT. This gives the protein CASSLLSPSNTEAFF.

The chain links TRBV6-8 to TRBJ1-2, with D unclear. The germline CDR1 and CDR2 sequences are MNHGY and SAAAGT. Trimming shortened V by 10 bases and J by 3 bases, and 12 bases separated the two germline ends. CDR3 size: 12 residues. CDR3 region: CAIRGVDYGYTF. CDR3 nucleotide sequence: TGTGCCATCCGCGGGGTTGACTATGGCTACACCTTC.

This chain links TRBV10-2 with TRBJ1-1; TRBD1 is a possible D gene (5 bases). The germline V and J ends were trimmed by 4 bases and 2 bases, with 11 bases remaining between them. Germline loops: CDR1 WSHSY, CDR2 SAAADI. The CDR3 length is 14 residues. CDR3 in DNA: TGCGCCAGCAGTGGGGGGACTGTTAACACTGAAGCTTTCTTT. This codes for CASSGGTVNTEAFF.